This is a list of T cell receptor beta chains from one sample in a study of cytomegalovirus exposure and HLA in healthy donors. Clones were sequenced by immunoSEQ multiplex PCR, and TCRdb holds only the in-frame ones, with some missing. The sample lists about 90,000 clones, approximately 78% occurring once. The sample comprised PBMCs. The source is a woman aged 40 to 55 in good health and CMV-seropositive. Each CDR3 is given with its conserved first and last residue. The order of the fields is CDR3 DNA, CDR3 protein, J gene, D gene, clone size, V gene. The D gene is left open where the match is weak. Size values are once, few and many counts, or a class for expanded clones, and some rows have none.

cdr3_nt: TGTGCCAGCAGCCCCGGAGGCAGCTCCTACAATGAGCAGTTCTTC; cdr3_aa: CASSPGGSSYNEQFF; j_call: TRBJ2-1; d_call: NA; clone_size: once; v_call: TRBV7-3
cdr3_nt: TGTGCCAGCAGCCCCGCGACTAGCGTCTACAATGAGCAGTTCTTC; cdr3_aa: CASSPATSVYNEQFF; j_call: TRBJ2-1; d_call: TRBD2; clone_size: NA; v_call: TRBV9
cdr3_nt: TGTGCCAGCAGTCGACCGGGAGCGGGGGGTGCTTTCTTT; cdr3_aa: CASSRPGAGGAFF; j_call: TRBJ1-1; d_call: NA; clone_size: NA; v_call: TRBV28
cdr3_nt: TGTGCCAGCAGTTACGAGCATCGAGAGACCCAGTACTTC; cdr3_aa: CASSYEHRETQYF; j_call: TRBJ2-5; d_call: NA; clone_size: NA; v_call: TRBV6-6
cdr3_nt: TGCGCCAGCAGCTCGGGACAGGGCCGCTACGAGCAGTACTTC; cdr3_aa: CASSSGQGRYEQYF; j_call: TRBJ2-7; d_call: TRBD1; clone_size: many; v_call: TRBV4-3
cdr3_nt: TGTGCCAGCAGTCCATCCGCGGTTTGGACAGGGGTGGGGAATGAGCAGTTCTTC; cdr3_aa: CASSPSAVWTGVGNEQFF; j_call: TRBJ2-1; d_call: TRBD1; clone_size: once; v_call: TRBV28
cdr3_nt: TGTGCCAGCAGCCAGGACTCAATCCAAGAGACCCAGTACTTC; cdr3_aa: CASSQDSIQETQYF; j_call: TRBJ2-5; d_call: NA; clone_size: NA; v_call: TRBV13
cdr3_nt: TGTGCCAGTAGTGGGCGACTAGCGTCCTCCTACGAGCAGTACTTC; cdr3_aa: CASSGRLASSYEQYF; j_call: TRBJ2-7; d_call: TRBD2; clone_size: NA; v_call: TRBV19
cdr3_nt: TGTGCCAGCAGTACGACAGGGGTGGGCAACACCATATATTTT; cdr3_aa: CASSTTGVGNTIYF; j_call: TRBJ1-3; d_call: TRBD1; clone_size: NA; v_call: TRBV6-5
cdr3_nt: TGCGCCAGCAGCCAAGATAAGGCGGGCGCCTACGAGCAGTACTTC; cdr3_aa: CASSQDKAGAYEQYF; j_call: TRBJ2-7; d_call: NA; clone_size: NA; v_call: TRBV4-1
cdr3_nt: TGTGCCAGCAGTGGGGACAGGGCTACTGGAAGCACCATATATTTT; cdr3_aa: CASSGDRATGSTIYF; j_call: TRBJ1-3; d_call: TRBD1; clone_size: NA; v_call: TRBV25-1
cdr3_nt: TGTGCCAGCTCACGGACGACAGGGAAAGAAGAGACCCAGTACTTC; cdr3_aa: CASSRTTGKEETQYF; j_call: TRBJ2-5; d_call: TRBD1; clone_size: NA; v_call: TRBV18
cdr3_nt: TGTGCCAGTGGACCCGGGACAGGCACCGGGGAGCTGTTTTTT; cdr3_aa: CASGPGTGTGELFF; j_call: TRBJ2-2; d_call: TRBD1; clone_size: NA; v_call: TRBV19
cdr3_nt: TGTGCCAGCAGCTTGGCCGCGGGAGGGCCCGATGATACGCAGTATTTT; cdr3_aa: CASSLAAGGPDDTQYF; j_call: TRBJ2-3; d_call: TRBD2; clone_size: NA; v_call: TRBV5-6
cdr3_nt: TGTGCCAGCATGGACAGGGTAACCGATGAGCAGTTCTTC; cdr3_aa: CASMDRVTDEQFF; j_call: TRBJ2-1; d_call: TRBD1; clone_size: NA; v_call: TRBV28
cdr3_nt: TGTGCCAGCAGCTTGATAGGGACAGGGGGGTACATTCAGTACTTC; cdr3_aa: CASSLIGTGGYIQYF; j_call: TRBJ2-4; d_call: TRBD1; clone_size: NA; v_call: TRBV5-8
cdr3_nt: TGTGCCAGCTCACCCGGACAGGAGCGTCCCGAGCAGTACTTC; cdr3_aa: CASSPGQERPEQYF; j_call: TRBJ2-7; d_call: TRBD1; clone_size: NA; v_call: TRBV18
cdr3_nt: TGTGCCAGTAGTAGCACCCCCGAACGACTATCGCCTAACTATGGCTACACCTTC; cdr3_aa: CASSSTPERLSPNYGYTF; j_call: TRBJ1-2; d_call: NA; clone_size: once; v_call: TRBV19
cdr3_nt: TGTGCCAGCTCACCGGGCGGGGACGGGGCCAACGTCCTGACTTTC; cdr3_aa: CASSPGGDGANVLTF; j_call: TRBJ2-6; d_call: NA; clone_size: NA; v_call: TRBV18
cdr3_nt: TGTGCCAGCAGCTTTGGACAGGGGGCGTATGGCTACACCTTC; cdr3_aa: CASSFGQGAYGYTF; j_call: TRBJ1-2; d_call: TRBD1; clone_size: few; v_call: TRBV5-8
cdr3_nt: TGTGCCAGCAGTTCCTCCGGGACAGCAAGGGAGCAGTACTTC; cdr3_aa: CASSSSGTAREQYF; j_call: TRBJ2-7; d_call: TRBD1; clone_size: NA; v_call: TRBV27
cdr3_nt: TGTGCTAGTGGTTTGGCAGGGTCAGATACGCAGTATTTT; cdr3_aa: CASGLAGSDTQYF; j_call: TRBJ2-3; d_call: NA; clone_size: NA; v_call: TRBV12-5
cdr3_nt: TGTGCCAGCAGCTTAGCCCTTCCTATCGAAGCTTTCTTT; cdr3_aa: CASSLALPIEAFF; j_call: TRBJ1-1; d_call: NA; clone_size: NA; v_call: TRBV7-9
cdr3_nt: TGCAGCGTTGAAGAGGGGGGACAGCCCCAGCATTTT; cdr3_aa: CSVEEGGQPQHF; j_call: TRBJ1-5; d_call: NA; clone_size: NA; v_call: TRBV29-1
cdr3_nt: TGTGCCACCTGGGCCGCCGTCCCCGGGGCCAACGTCCTGACTTTC; cdr3_aa: CATWAAVPGANVLTF; j_call: TRBJ2-6; d_call: NA; clone_size: few; v_call: TRBV28
cdr3_nt: TGTGCCAGCAGTTTAGGGGCAGGGATGAACACTGAAGCTTTCTTT; cdr3_aa: CASSLGAGMNTEAFF; j_call: TRBJ1-1; d_call: NA; clone_size: NA; v_call: TRBV27
cdr3_nt: TGTGCCAGCAATAGTGGGAGGGCCCCAGATACGCAGTATTTT; cdr3_aa: CASNSGRAPDTQYF; j_call: TRBJ2-3; d_call: TRBD2; clone_size: NA; v_call: TRBV5-4